Sequencing of this TCR beta chain was carried out in a study of coeliac disease. This CDR3 has 17 amino acids. V was cut by 4 bases and J by 0 bases, with 16 bases left in between. Germline V gene data show CDR1 as MGHRA and CDR2 as YSYEKL. Sequenced by immunoSEQ multiplex PCR; TCRdb stores in-frame clones only, minus some. The sample records thousands of clones, around 68% being singletons. Sequencing used one aliquot of fewer than 650,000 cells per fraction. A word on this clone: Its antigen is as yet unknown.

Regarding the study as a whole: Only 1 of 6 controls, but about 45% of the 18 coeliac samples, showed published gliadin-specific TRB sequences. According to the authors, this method cannot detect gliadin-specific T cells in an unbiased way. Active celiac intraepithelial and lamina propria samples had lower TRB and TRG clonality than control samples.

Sequences were obtained from lamina propria lymphocytes from the gut. This clonotype was sampled from a woman aged 18-29 years with active celiac disease. The rearrangement joins TRBV4-1 to TRBJ1-3, with D uncertain. The CDR3 nucleotides are TGCGCCAGCAGCCCGAGGCCTACATGGAGCTCTGGAAACACCATATATTTT. Its protein product is CASSPRPTWSSGNTIYF.